The 5 T cell receptor beta chains below come from one sample, sequenced in a study of blood T cell repertoires in COVID-19. Here immunoSEQ multiplex PCR was the method, and the copy in TCRdb shows in-frame clones only, minus some. Here the sample spans around 200,000 clones, 75% to 90% being singletons. Material for sequencing was PBMCs or T cells enriched from blood (not recorded which). These TCRs come from a man aged 30 to 39 who had recovered from COVID-19.

The chain recombines TRBV2 with TRBJ2-7, with TRBD2 identical over 10 bases. Trimming at V came to 7 bases and at J to 6 bases, leaving 18 bases not matched to a gene. The CDR3 runs 17 residues. Germline V gene data show CDR1 as SNHLY and CDR2 as FYNNEI. DNA for the CDR3: TGTGCCAGCACCCCGACGGTATGGCTAGCGGGAGTGTTCGAGCAGTACTTC. The encoded protein is CASTPTVWLAGVFEQYF. Full variable domain (missing parts from reference TRBV2 and TRBJ2-7): EPEVTQTPSHQVTQMGQEVILRCVPISNHLYFYWYRQILGQKVEFLVSFYNNEISEKSEIFDDQFSVERPDGSNFTLKIRSTKLEDSAMYFCASTPTVWLAGVFEQYFGPGTRLTVT.

The chain carries TRBV2 and TRBJ1-5; D might be TRBD1 (5 bases). CDR3 length: 15 residues. Trimming took off 0 bases at V and 3 bases at J, with 9 bases between the two ends. In germline, CDR1 is SNHLY, CDR2 FYNNEI. CDR3 bases: TGTGCCAGCAGTGAAGCTGGCGGACACAATCAGCCCCAGCATTTT. This encodes CASSEAGGHNQPQHF.

The rearrangement links TRBV7-2 to TRBJ1-5; 10 nucleotides align to TRBD1. The CDR3 sequence is 15 residues long. Trimming at V came to 4 bases and at J to 1 base, leaving 1 base not matched to a gene. Germline V gene data show CDR1 as SGHTA and CDR2 as FQGNSA. CDR3 nucleotides: TGTGCCAGCAGCTCGGGACAGGGGAGCAATCAGCCCCAGCATTTT. Residues: CASSSGQGSNQPQHF.

This chain connects TRBV6-5 to TRBJ1-1; no definite D call. From germline, CDR1 is MNHEY and CDR2 SVGAGI. The CDR3 is made up of 15 amino acids. Trimming cost V 10 bases and J 1 base, with 19 bases left between them. The CDR3 here is CATHLLGRPNTEAFF. The CDR3 nucleotides read TGTGCCACCCACCTTTTGGGCAGGCCGAACACTGAAGCTTTCTTT.

The chain links TRBV30 to TRBJ2-1; 7 bases match TRBD1. J lost 7 bases, V lost 2 bases, and 11 bases had no gene match. Per the germline V gene, CDR1 is GTSNPN and CDR2 is SVGIG (reference sequence). The CDR3 runs 15 residues. The CDR3 spells CAWSPRVRGQNEQFF. DNA for the CDR3: TGTGCCTGGAGTCCCAGGGTGAGGGGGCAGAATGAGCAGTTCTTC.